This T cell receptor (beta chain) was sequenced during a study of OX40 agonist ivuxolimab in advanced cancers. This CDR3 has 11 amino acids. CDR1 and CDR2 (germline): DFQATT, SNEGSKA (reference sequence). Deletions cut 7 bases from V and 4 bases from J, with 11 bases between. On this clone: What it binds is unknown.

Libraries were prepared by immunoSEQ multiplex PCR; TCRdb keeps only in-frame clonotypes and omits some of them. Found here are some 57,000 clones, 86% of them singletons; the top ten hold roughly 0.99%. Findings of the study overall: Certain nonresponding patients likewise had low normalized T-cell clonal expansion. Partial responders receiving 0.1-3.0 mg/kg showed among the lowest clonal expansion. Among T cells, CD8+ cells averaged more expanded clones than CD4+ cells.

The origin of this receptor is an adult with an advanced solid tumor such as melanoma, head and neck, liver or kidney cancer. The sample consisted of CD4+ or CD8+ T cells sorted from blood, taken in a trial of the OX40 agonist ivuxolimab. The V gene is TRBV20-1, the J gene TRBJ2-7, with D unclear. This CDR3 reads CSGLTGYEQYF. The CDR3 nucleotides read TGCAGTGGGTTGACTGGGTACGAGCAGTACTTC.